The 26 T cell receptor delta chains below were found in one sample sequenced in a study of Vδ1+ human thymocytes. Findings of the study overall: In the thymus, TRG and TRD repertoires looked highly polyclonal with Gaussian CDR3 lengths.

Their antigens remain unidentified. RNA was extracted from the cells and then reverse transcribed. Pooled V-gene forward primers with one constant-region reverse primer generated the CDR3 amplicons by multiplex PCR. With CATT, TCRdb re-called clones from the multiplex PCR reads. Of about 50,000 delta-chain clones listed, around 16% are singletons. The source material was Vdelta1+ gamma-delta thymocytes from the thymus. Sample subset: FACS-sorted CD3+ TCRalphabeta- TCRVdelta1+ TCRVdelta2- thymocytes. The receptor set was obtained from a girl younger than two who had congenital heart surgery.

This clone was seen more than once but under ten times. The J gene is TRDJ1, the V gene TRDV1, with 10 nucleotides matching TRDD3. The ends lost 0 bases at V and 1 base at J; junction bases unmatched: 20. Germline CDR1 and CDR2: TSWWSYY and QGS. The CDR3 covers 22 residues. CDR3 residues: CALGELLEGGYAGRSSTDKLIF. DNA of the CDR3: TGTGCTCTTGGGGAACTTCTGGAAGGGGGATACGCGGGTCGTTCGAGCACCGATAAACTCATCTTT.

In this sample, this clone turned up a few times. The chain couples TRDV1 to TRDJ1, with TRDD3 matching 7 bases. Trimming at V came to 1 base and at J to 2 bases, leaving 22 bases not matched to a gene. In germline, CDR1 is TSWWSYY, CDR2 QGS. This CDR3 region has 21 residues. The CDR3 protein is CALGEPPRAFSTGVGTDKLIF. The CDR3 DNA follows: TGTGCTCTTGGGGAACCCCCCAGGGCCTTCTCCACTGGGGTAGGGACCGATAAACTCATCTTT.

V usage is TRDV1 and J usage is TRDJ1; 12 bases map to TRDD3. V shed 2 bases, J shed 0 bases, and the junction held 22 bases outside the gene matches. Germline-derived CDR1 and CDR2 are TSWWSYY and QGS. The CDR3 length is 23 residues. Written as DNA, the CDR3 is TGTGCTCTTGGGGAAGGAATTCATGCCCCCTCACTGGGGGATACCTGGTACACCGATAAACTCATCTTT. Protein: CALGEGIHAPSLGDTWYTDKLIF.

This rearrangement joins TRDV1 to TRDJ1, with D possibly matching TRDD3 (5 bases). Germline V gene data show CDR1 as TSWWSYY and CDR2 as QGS. Trimming removed 5 bases at V and 1 base at J, with 26 bases between. CDR3 length: 19 residues. DNA for the CDR3: TGTGCTCTTGGGCCCTATGCGTGGGGCCTCAAATTATTCACCGATAAACTCATCTTT. As protein: CALGPYAWGLKLFTDKLIF.

This clone occurred a few times. The V and J genes are TRDV1 and TRDJ1, with TRDD3 matching 7 bases. The CDR3 runs to 18 residues. V shed 0 bases, J shed 5 bases, and the junction held 15 bases outside the gene matches. CDR1 is TSWWSYY, CDR2 QGS, per germline. The CDR3 DNA follows: TGTGCTCTTGGGGAACTAGGCGTTGGGGGAGTGTCGACGGATAAACTCATCTTT. Translated, it gives CALGELGVGGVSTDKLIF.

This clone was recorded a few times. The same CDR3 also results from other DNA sequences found in this sample. This chain connects TRDV3 to TRDJ1; D unclear. The germline gives CDR1 TVYSNPD, CDR2 GDNSRS (reference sequence). The CDR3 runs 9 residues. The CDR3 spells CAFPGKLIF. The CDR3 coding sequence is TGTGCATTCCCTGGTAAACTCATCTTT.

This clone has just a few counts. The chain carries TRDV1 and TRDJ1, with 11 bases identical to TRDD3. The CDR3 extends over 22 amino acids. The V segment lost 2 bases and the J segment 1 base; nucleotides outside the gene matches: 21. Germline CDR1 is TSWWSYY and CDR2 is QGS. CDR3 DNA sequence: TGTGCTCTTGGGGAATTTTCCCTGGGGGATACTCTGGTGAATTGTGGCACCGATAAACTCATCTTT. Translating gives CALGEFSLGDTLVNCGTDKLIF.

This clone was seen only a few times. The chain links TRDV1 to TRDJ1; TRDD3 matches at 12 bases. This CDR3 region has 20 residues. Germline CDR1 TSWWSYY, CDR2 QGS. Trimming cost V 1 base and J 1 base; bases outside gene matches: 13. The CDR3 DNA reads as TGTGCTCTTGGGGAACCCGCCTTCTGGGGGATACGGGTGCGCACCGATAAACTCATCTTT. Its translation: CALGEPAFWGIRVRTDKLIF.

This clone showed up just once. A much larger clone differs from this one at a single base, so this may be a read error. Other nucleotide sequences in the sample specify the same CDR3. V is TRAV29/DV5 and J is TRDJ1; TRDD3 agrees at 7 bases. This CDR3 has 15 amino acids. The V gene's germline CDR1 is NSMFDY and CDR2 ISSIKDK. CDR3 region: CAANFPTTGVDKLIF. In DNA form, the CDR3 reads TGTGCCGCAAATTTTCCCACCACTGGGGTCGATAAACTCATCTTT.

This clone has a handful of counts. The chain has TRDV2 and TRDJ1, with 12 bases that match TRDD3. The germline V gene encodes CDR1 GEAIGNYY and CDR2 EKD. Losses at the gene ends were 0 bases for V and 1 base for J; bases not matched to a gene: 20. The CDR3 sequence is 22 residues long. The CDR3: CACDTPSNWYWGILLLTDKLIF. CDR3 nucleotide sequence: TGTGCCTGTGACACCCCTTCCAATTGGTACTGGGGGATACTTCTTCTCACCGATAAACTCATCTTT.

V usage is TRDV1 and J usage is TRDJ1; 11 bases are a match to TRDD3. This CDR3 region has 21 residues. Trimming cost V 0 bases and J 0 bases; bases outside gene matches: 15. CDR1 is TSWWSYY, CDR2 QGS, per germline. DNA of the CDR3: TGTGCTCTTGGGGAACTGGGTGGGGGATACGAAAATTCCCCGTACACCGATAAACTCATCTTT. It is translated as CALGELGGGYENSPYTDKLIF.

This clone has more than one count but fewer than ten. This rearrangement joins TRDV1 to TRDJ1; D is undetermined. Germline lookup yields CDR1 TSWWSYY and CDR2 QGS. Trimming took 0 bases from V and 9 from J, leaving 8 bases between them. This CDR3 has 12 residues. The CDR3 region has the DNA TGTGCTCTTGGGGAACTTTCCACGGAACTCATCTTT. Translation gives CALGELSTELIF.

This chain links TRDV1 with TRDJ1; D remains ambiguous. Trimming removed 11 bases at V and 0 bases at J, with 10 bases between. Germline values: CDR1 TSWWSYY, CDR2 QGS. The CDR3 contains 12 residues. The CDR3, as DNA: TGTGCTTCCTCCCTCAACACCGATAAACTCATCTTT. Translating it yields CASSLNTDKLIF.

This clone showed up just a few times. The genes are TRDV1 and TRDJ1, with 11 bases identical to TRDD3. The CDR3 has 20 amino acids. The ends lost 1 base at V and 0 bases at J; junction bases unmatched: 13. The V gene's germline CDR1 is TSWWSYY and CDR2 QGS. CDR3 residues: CALGEQRTDWGIVHTDKLIF. CDR3 nucleotide sequence: TGTGCTCTTGGGGAACAGAGGACGGACTGGGGGATAGTCCACACCGATAAACTCATCTTT.

This clone was counted between two and nine times. The chain employs TRDV1 and TRDJ1; TRDD3 matches at 8 bases. CDR1 and CDR2 (germline): TSWWSYY, QGS. The CDR3 contains 19 residues. V was pared by 3 bases and J by 0 bases, with 15 bases of the junction left unmatched. The CDR3 loop is CALGEGNPAGGLNTDKLIF. CDR3 nucleotide sequence: TGTGCTCTTGGGGAGGGGAATCCCGCTGGGGGACTTAACACCGATAAACTCATCTTT.

V usage is TRDV1 and J usage is TRDJ1; 8 bases are a match to TRDD3. The CDR3 covers 21 residues. Germline V gene lookup returns CDR1 TSWWSYY and CDR2 QGS. V lost 2 bases, J lost 2 bases, and 22 bases stayed unmatched. The CDR3 spells CALGETPFLAGGHPWTDKLIF. CDR3 sequence (DNA): TGTGCTCTTGGGGAAACCCCTTTCCTGGCTGGGGGACACCCTTGGACCGATAAACTCATCTTT.

This clone was detected a few times. The DNA is left out, because the CDR3 cannot be placed on it with certainty; the CDR3 is given as TCRdb lists it. The chain employs TRAV29/DV5 and TRDJ2. Looked up from germline, CDR1 is NSMFDY and CDR2 is ISSIKDK. With termini counted, the CDR3 has 21 amino acids. The CDR3 region is CSVLLCSKHISWGLRGAQLFF.

A few counts support this clone. This rearrangement joins TRDV1 to TRDJ1; tentative D call: TRDD3 (5 bases). This CDR3 has 21 residues. Trimming pared 2 bases from V and 6 bases from J, leaving 34 bases between. In germline, CDR1 is TSWWSYY, CDR2 QGS. CDR3 DNA sequence: TGTGCTCTTGGGGAAGAAGGCGCCACTATCAGGGATCGGCCCCGAAACAATAAACTCATCTTT. Protein: CALGEEGATIRDRPRNNKLIF.

This clone was found a few times. This chain connects TRDV1 to TRDJ1; 10 bases align to TRDD3. The CDR3 is 21 residues long. Trimming cost V 0 bases and J 0 bases; bases outside gene matches: 16. The germline gives CDR1 TSWWSYY, CDR2 QGS. The CDR3 region has the DNA TGTGCTCTTGGGGAACTATGTGGGGGGGACTGGGGGATGCGTTACACCGATAAACTCATCTTT. It specifies CALGELCGGDWGMRYTDKLIF.

The rearrangement joins TRDV1 to TRDJ1, with 10 bases fitting TRDD3. With 3 bases clipped from V and 0 bases from J, the junction kept 34 bases outside the gene matches. The germline gives CDR1 TSWWSYY, CDR2 QGS. CDR3 length: 26 residues. The CDR3 here is CALGEPPGLPKLFSGGYAPYTDKLIF. The CDR3 region has the DNA TGTGCTCTTGGGGAGCCCCCTGGCCTACCTAAGCTTTTTTCGGGGGGATACGCGCCGTACACCGATAAACTCATCTTT.

This clone was seen only a few times. This chain joins TRDV1 and TRDJ1; TRDD3 matches at 8 bases. Germline V CDR1 and CDR2: TSWWSYY, QGS. Trimming cost V 7 bases and J 0 bases; bases outside gene matches: 13. The CDR3 totals 17 residues. CDR3 DNA: TGTGCTCTTGACCCAGGGAACCTACTGGGGGACACCGATAAACTCATCTTT. Protein: CALDPGNLLGDTDKLIF.

The V and J genes are TRDV1 and TRDJ1; D remains ambiguous. Deletions cut 2 bases from V and 0 bases from J, with 19 bases between. Germline CDR1 and CDR2: TSWWSYY and QGS. The CDR3 sequence is 18 residues long. In DNA, the CDR3 is TGTGCTCTTGGGGAAAAGGACCTAGTACGGCGGTACACCGATAAACTCATCTTT. Translating gives CALGEKDLVRRYTDKLIF.

The chain recombines TRDV1 with TRDJ1; 13 positions agree with TRDD3. Per germline, CDR1 TSWWSYY and CDR2 QGS. V lost 2 bases, J lost 4 bases, and 16 bases stayed unmatched. This CDR3 spans 20 amino acids. The CDR3 spells CALGEVLRCNWGIRIDKLIF. The CDR3 DNA is TGTGCTCTTGGGGAAGTCCTACGTTGCAACTGGGGGATACGCATCGATAAACTCATCTTT.

The sample holds a few counts of this clone. V and J are TRDV1 and TRDJ1, with D possibly matching TRDD3 (6 bases). The CDR3 runs to 17 residues. The germline CDR1 and CDR2 sequences are TSWWSYY and QGS. Trimming shortened V by 2 bases and J by 1 base, and 17 bases separated the two germline ends. The CDR3 spells CALGEWGDRRATDKLIF. The CDR3, as DNA: TGTGCTCTTGGGGAATGGGGGGACAGAAGGGCCACCGATAAACTCATCTTT.

There are a few counts of this clone. Other nucleotide sequences from this sample produce the same CDR3. The V and J genes are TRDV2 and TRDJ1; D possibly corresponds to TRDD3 (5 bases). Between the trimmed V and J ends, which lost 1 base and 2 bases, there was a span of 10 bases. The CDR3 is 14 amino acids. Germline CDR1 GEAIGNYY, CDR2 EKD. Here the CDR3 reads CACDTRAGTDKLIF. DNA of the CDR3: TGTGCCTGTGACACTAGGGCTGGGACCGATAAACTCATCTTT.

The V and J genes are TRDV1 and TRDJ1, with 13 bases that match TRDD3. V lost 2 bases, J lost 2 bases, and 17 bases stayed unmatched. CDR1 is TSWWSYY and CDR2 is QGS in the germline V gene. The CDR3 totals 21 residues. The CDR3 DNA reads TGTGCTCTTGGGGAAGCCTCCCCTCCTCCCACTGGGGGATACGGGACCGATAAACTCATCTTT. It yields the protein CALGEASPPPTGGYGTDKLIF.